This T cell receptor beta chain is drawn from a study of cytomegalovirus exposure and HLA in healthy donors. Notes on the study in general: Roughly uniform depth of sequencing across donors was assumed in presence/absence analyses. Information on immune exposure was restricted to one variable (CMV serostatus). Sequencing probably produced one cluster of sequence variants that were highly shared. Analyzed later, most CMV-associated TCR beta chains appeared HLA-restricted.

Turning to this clone: The antigen is undetermined.

The CDR3 is made up of 17 amino acids. V dropped 2 bases and J dropped 3 bases, with 20 bases sitting between them. Looked up from germline, CDR1 is SGHDT and CDR2 is YYEEEE. Primers included in the PCR were 60 Vbeta and 13 Jbeta primers. Libraries were prepared by immunoSEQ multiplex PCR; TCRdb keeps only in-frame clonotypes and omits some of them. The table shows approximately 93,000 clones, with less than 80% occurring only once. What was sequenced was PBMCs. The chain is built from TRBV5-6 and TRBJ2-5; D may be TRBD2 (5 bases). The sequence was obtained from a middle-aged woman in good health and CMV-seronegative. DNA of the CDR3: TGTGCCAGCAGCTTTAGGTTGTGGCAGCGGCGCGAAGAGACCCAGTACTTC. Amino acids: CASSFRLWQRREETQYF.